These T cell receptor beta chains were read from a single sample in a study of MAIT cells during Salmonella Paratyphi A infection. TCRdb independently ran MiXCR on the 5' RACE reads; one entry per CDR3 protein. Here the sample spans about 770 distinct CDR3 sequences, 30% being singletons. The sample here was MAIT cells from blood, taken at the first sampling point of the challenge study. The receptors come from a person aged 18 to 75 who was deliberately infected with Salmonella Paratyphi A in a paratyphoid fever challenge study. The CDR3 runs from the conserved cysteine through the conserved F or W. D genes are given only for firm matches. Some rows have no size entry. The others give once, few or many, or a class for an expanded clone.

j_call,v_call,clone_size,d_call,cdr3_aa,cdr3_nt
TRBJ2-2,TRBV24-1,-,TRBD1,CATSARGTGKETGELFF,TGTGCCACCAGTGCTCGCGGGACAGGGAAGGAGACCGGGGAGCTGTTTTTT
TRBJ2-3,TRBV6-4,medium-sized,-,CASSDGSTDTQYF,TGTGCCAGCAGTGACGGGAGCACAGATACGCAGTATTTT
TRBJ1-1,TRBV5-1,-,-,CASSLNSGGGNTEAFF,TGCGCCAGCAGCTTGAATAGTGGCGGGGGGAACACTGAAGCTTTCTTT
TRBJ2-7,TRBV5-1,-,TRBD2,CTSKQREANEQYF,TGCACCAGCAAGCAGCGGGAGGCCAACGAGCAGTACTTC
TRBJ1-2,TRBV6-5,few,-,CASSYVGFYGYTF,TGTGCCAGCAGCTACGTGGGGTTCTATGGCTACACCTTC
TRBJ1-5,TRBV6-6,few,TRBD1,CASSYPGDRANQPQHF,TGTGCCAGCAGTTACCCCGGGGACAGGGCCAATCAGCCCCAGCATTTT
TRBJ2-7,TRBV6-6,large,-,CASSYSADGGYEQYF,TGTGCCAGCAGTTACTCGGCTGACGGGGGCTACGAGCAGTACTTC
TRBJ2-1,TRBV20-1,many,-,CSAGGRRMWNEQFF,TGCAGTGCTGGGGGACGTAGGATGTGGAATGAGCAGTTCTTC
TRBJ2-3,TRBV6-4,-,TRBD2,CASSDSSGRKDKKYF,TGTGCCAGCAGTGACTCTAGCGGGAGAAAAGATAAGAAGTATTTT
TRBJ2-3,TRBV5-1,-,TRBD2,CASSCLGTSGSTDTQYF,TGCGCCAGCAGCTGCCTCGGGACTAGCGGAAGCACAGATACGCAGTATTTT
TRBJ1-6,TRBV6-1,large,-,CASSEDSGYSPLHF,TGTGCCAGCAGTGAAGACAGTGGCTATTCACCCCTCCACTTT
TRBJ2-7,TRBV20-1,hyperexpanded,-,CSARGQADYEQYF,TGCAGTGCTAGAGGACAAGCAGATTATGAGCAGTACTTC
TRBJ2-3,TRBV15,-,TRBD2,CATSSASGSTDTQYF,TGTGCCACCAGCAGTGCTAGCGGGAGCACAGATACGCAGTATTTT
TRBJ2-1,TRBV6-4,medium-sized,TRBD2,CASSGLAGEGNEQFF,TGTGCCAGCAGTGGACTAGCGGGAGAGGGTAATGAGCAGTTCTTC
TRBJ2-5,TRBV7-2,few,-,CASSRGQMYQETQYF,TGTGCCAGCAGCCGAGGACAGATGTACCAAGAGACCCAGTACTTC
TRBJ2-3,TRBV2,few,TRBD2,CASSASGSKETKYF,TGTGCCAGCAGTGCTAGCGGGAGCAAAGAGACGAAGTATTTT
TRBJ1-2,TRBV6-2/TRBV6-3,-,TRBD1,CASSYHGQGEGSYGYTF,TGTGCCAGCAGTTACCACGGACAGGGAGAAGGGTCCTATGGCTACACCTTC
TRBJ2-1,TRBV6-4,few,TRBD2,CASSSLGGGYNEQFF,TGTGCCAGCAGTTCTCTTGGGGGAGGGTACAATGAGCAGTTCTTC
TRBJ2-1,TRBV3-1,-,TRBD2,CASSQDVLAGRPSYNEQFF,TGTGCCAGCAGCCAAGATGTCCTAGCGGGAAGGCCGTCCTACAATGAGCAGTTCTTC
TRBJ1-2,TRBV25-1,-,-,CASTPAGGIYGYTF,TGTGCCAGCACCCCGGCCGGGGGAATCTATGGCTACACCTTC
TRBJ2-3,TRBV6-1,-,TRBD2,CASSELSGGAETQEF,TGTGCCAGCAGTGAATTATCGGGAGGGGCAGAGACGCAGGAGTTT
TRBJ2-3,TRBV6-2/TRBV6-3,-,TRBD2,CASSYSAGAGVTDTQYF,TGTGCCAGCAGTTACTCAGCCGGAGCGGGAGTCACAGATACGCAGTATTTT
TRBJ2-3,TRBV15,many,-,CATSRVFGGSDTQYF,TGTGCCACCAGCAGAGTGTTTGGGGGGTCGGATACGCAGTATTTT
TRBJ1-6,TRBV28,large,TRBD1,CASSPGQGAVSPLHF,TGTGCCAGCAGTCCTGGACAGGGGGCAGTCTCACCCCTCCACTTT
TRBJ1-2,TRBV10-3,-,-,CAISESDGPYTF,TGTGCCATCAGTGAGTCCGACGGACCTTACACCTTC
TRBJ2-7,TRBV20-1,many,TRBD1,CSARIVTGTDYEQYF,TGCAGTGCTAGGATTGTGACAGGGACGGATTACGAGCAGTACTTC
TRBJ2-5,TRBV4-2,few,TRBD2,CASSQYREGQETQYF,TGTGCCAGCAGCCAGTACCGGGAGGGCCAAGAGACCCAGTACTTC
TRBJ2-1,TRBV20-1,-,TRBD2,CSQGGYNEQFF,TGCAGTCAGGGAGGGTACAATGAGCAGTTCTTC
TRBJ2-2,TRBV7-3,-,TRBD1,CASSTQGAVGELFF,TGTGCCAGCAGCACACAGGGGGCTGTCGGGGAGCTGTTTTTT
TRBJ1-5,TRBV20-1,many,-,CSARGQSYSNQPQHF,TGCAGTGCCAGAGGACAGAGCTATAGCAATCAGCCCCAGCATTTT
TRBJ1-1,TRBV5-1,few,-,CASSLRQNTEAFF,TGCGCCAGCAGCTTGCGACAGAACACTGAAGCTTTCTTT
TRBJ2-5,TRBV20-1,many,TRBD2,CSARDGTSRETQYF,TGCAGTGCTAGAGATGGGACTAGCCGGGAGACCCAGTACTTC
TRBJ2-7,TRBV20-1,hyperexpanded,TRBD1,CSARDQGTGEYYEQYF,TGCAGTGCTAGAGATCAAGGAACAGGGGAGTACTACGAGCAGTACTTC
TRBJ2-5,TRBV15,-,TRBD2,CATSRAGGGETQYF,TGTGCCACCAGCAGAGCTGGCGGGGGGGAGACCCAGTACTTC
TRBJ2-7,TRBV20-1,many,TRBD2,CSARRLAEAYEQYF,TGCAGTGCTCGGAGACTAGCGGAAGCCTACGAGCAGTACTTC
TRBJ2-3,TRBV6-4,hyperexpanded,TRBD2,CASSDSGLATDTQYF,TGTGCCAGCAGTGACTCGGGACTAGCCACAGATACGCAGTATTTT
TRBJ2-5,TRBV20-1,hyperexpanded,TRBD1,CSARPPTGERETQYF,TGCAGTGCTCGGCCCCCGACAGGGGAACGAGAGACCCAGTACTTC
TRBJ1-4,TRBV3-1,few,-,CASSHRRSEKLFF,TGTGCCAGCAGCCACCGTCGGTCTGAAAAACTGTTTTTT
TRBJ2-7,TRBV2,few,-,CASRPRVSSYEQYF,TGTGCCAGCAGGCCACGGGTGAGCTCCTACGAGCAGTACTTC
TRBJ2-3,TRBV20-1,-,TRBD2,CSDSGLATDTQYF,TGCAGTGACTCGGGACTAGCCACAGATACGCAGTATTTT